The text below deals with one T cell receptor beta chain. The table came from immunoSEQ multiplex PCR; TCRdb's copy has only in-frame clones and leaves some out. The data show about 250,000 clones, roughly four fifths seen once. CDR1 and CDR2 from the germline V gene are SNHLY and FYNNEI. The CDR3 has 13 residues. V was clipped by 3 bases and J by 6 bases, with 11 bases between them. This sample was taken from a study of control samples from healthy donors and cancer patients. Sequencing was done on a sample of PBMCs. V is TRBV2 and J is TRBJ1-1; D remains ambiguous. This receptor was obtained from a woman aged 60-75 years with lung cancer. CDR3 region: CASSEAPSAEAFF. The CDR3 DNA follows: TGTGCCAGCAGTGAGGCCCCAAGTGCTGAAGCTTTCTTT.